This paragraph reports one T cell receptor beta chain. The antigen is undetermined. The germline gives CDR1 SGHRS, CDR2 YFSETQ. CDR3 size: 13 residues. V lost 5 bases to trimming and J lost 5 bases; unmatched junction nucleotides: 7. The data were taken from a study of blood T cells in healthy people across ages. In the study overall: About one barcoded TCR beta cDNA was captured per two T cells. Notes on the study in general: Strong correlation existed between TCR beta diversity and naive T cell percentage. Investigators treated diversity estimates from one million T cells as underestimates.

It was with a sample-barcoded 5' primer and a J-beta primer mix that a second PCR of roughly 7 to 11 cycles was run. From the 5' RACE reads, TCRdb called clonotypes with MiXCR, one entry per CDR3 protein. This repertoire shows about 600,000 distinct CDR3 sequences, 40% to 55% found once; its top ten account for around 24%. The clonotype comes from a man of 80 years or more in good health. The chain couples TRBV5-1 to TRBJ2-7; TRBD2 aligns across 7 bases. Sequencing was carried out using blood. Here the CDR3 reads CASSGSGSHEQYF. Written as DNA, the CDR3 is TGCGCCAGCAGTGGTAGCGGGTCCCACGAGCAGTACTTC.